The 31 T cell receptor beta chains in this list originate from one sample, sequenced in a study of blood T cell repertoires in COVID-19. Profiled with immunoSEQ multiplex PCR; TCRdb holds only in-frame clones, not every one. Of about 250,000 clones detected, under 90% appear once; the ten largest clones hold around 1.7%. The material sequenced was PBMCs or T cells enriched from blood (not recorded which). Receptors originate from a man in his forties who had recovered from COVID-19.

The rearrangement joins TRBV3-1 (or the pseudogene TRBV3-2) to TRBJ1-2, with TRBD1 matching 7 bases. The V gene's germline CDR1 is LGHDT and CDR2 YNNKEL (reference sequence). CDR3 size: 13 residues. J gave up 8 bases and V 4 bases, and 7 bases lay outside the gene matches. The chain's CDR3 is CASSRRGQEGYTF. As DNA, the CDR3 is TGTGCCAGCAGCCGTAGGGGGCAAGAAGGCTACACCTTC.

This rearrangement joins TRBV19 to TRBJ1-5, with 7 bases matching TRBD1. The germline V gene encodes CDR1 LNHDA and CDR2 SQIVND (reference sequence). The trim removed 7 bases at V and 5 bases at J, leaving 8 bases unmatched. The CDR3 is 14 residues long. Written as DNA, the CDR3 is TGTGCCAGTACTCCGACAGGGCAGGATCAGCCCCAGCATTTT. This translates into CASTPTGQDQPQHF.

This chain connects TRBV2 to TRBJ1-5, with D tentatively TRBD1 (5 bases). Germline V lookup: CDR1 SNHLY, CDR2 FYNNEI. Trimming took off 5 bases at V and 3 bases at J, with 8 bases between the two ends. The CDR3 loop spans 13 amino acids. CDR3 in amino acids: CASSLDTNQPQHF. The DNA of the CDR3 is TGTGCCAGCAGTTTGGACACCAATCAGCCCCAGCATTTT.

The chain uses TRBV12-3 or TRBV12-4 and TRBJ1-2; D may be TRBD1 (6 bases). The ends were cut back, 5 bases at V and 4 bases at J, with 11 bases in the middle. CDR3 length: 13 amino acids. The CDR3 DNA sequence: TGTGCCAGCAGTGCCTGGACAGCCTATGGCTACACCTTC. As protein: CASSAWTAYGYTF.

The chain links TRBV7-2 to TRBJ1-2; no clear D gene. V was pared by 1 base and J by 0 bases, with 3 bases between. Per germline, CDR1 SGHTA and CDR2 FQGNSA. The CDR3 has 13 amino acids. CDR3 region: CASSLDTNYGYTF. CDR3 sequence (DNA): TGTGCCAGCAGCTTAGACACTAACTATGGCTACACCTTC.

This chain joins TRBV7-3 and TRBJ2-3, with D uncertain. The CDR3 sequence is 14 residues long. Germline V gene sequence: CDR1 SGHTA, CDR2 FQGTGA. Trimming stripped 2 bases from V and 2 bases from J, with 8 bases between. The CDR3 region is CASSLGPLTDTQYF. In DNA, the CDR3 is TGTGCCAGCAGCTTAGGGCCGCTCACAGATACGCAGTATTTT.

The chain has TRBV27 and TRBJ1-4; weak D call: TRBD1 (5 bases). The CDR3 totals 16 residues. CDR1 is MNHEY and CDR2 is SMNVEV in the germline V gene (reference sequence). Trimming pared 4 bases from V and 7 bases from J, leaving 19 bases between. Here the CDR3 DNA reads TGTGCCAGCAGTTCCAGAAGACAGCTACCCACTGAAAAACTGTTTTTT. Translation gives CASSSRRQLPTEKLFF.

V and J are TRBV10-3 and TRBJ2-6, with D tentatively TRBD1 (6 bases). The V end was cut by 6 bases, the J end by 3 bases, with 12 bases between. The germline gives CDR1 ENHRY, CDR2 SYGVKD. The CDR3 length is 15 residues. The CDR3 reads CAIRPRGFGANVLTF. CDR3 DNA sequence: TGTGCCATCAGACCCAGGGGATTTGGGGCCAACGTCCTGACTTTC.

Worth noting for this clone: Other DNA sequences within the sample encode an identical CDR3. CDR3 protein: CASSQDRSYEQYF. CDR3 sequence (DNA): TGCGCCAGCAGCCAAGATAGGAGTTACGAGCAGTACTTC. This chain joins TRBV4-1 and TRBJ2-7; D gene uncertain. The CDR3 sequence is 13 residues long. Germline V lookup: CDR1 MGHRA, CDR2 YSYEKL. Trimming took 0 bases from V and 4 from J, leaving 7 bases between them.

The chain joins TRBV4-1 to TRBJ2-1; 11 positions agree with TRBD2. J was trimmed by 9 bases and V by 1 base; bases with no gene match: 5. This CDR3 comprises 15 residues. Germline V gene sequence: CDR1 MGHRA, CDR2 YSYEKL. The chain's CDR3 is CASSQVTSGSREQFF. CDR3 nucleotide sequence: TGCGCCAGCAGCCAAGTAACTAGCGGGAGTCGTGAGCAGTTCTTC.

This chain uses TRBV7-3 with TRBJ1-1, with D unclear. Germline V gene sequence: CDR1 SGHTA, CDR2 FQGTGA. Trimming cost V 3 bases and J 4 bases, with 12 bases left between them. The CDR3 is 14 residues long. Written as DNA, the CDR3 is TGTGCCAGCAGCTTCCATGGAGAGGGCACTGAAGCTTTCTTT. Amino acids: CASSFHGEGTEAFF.

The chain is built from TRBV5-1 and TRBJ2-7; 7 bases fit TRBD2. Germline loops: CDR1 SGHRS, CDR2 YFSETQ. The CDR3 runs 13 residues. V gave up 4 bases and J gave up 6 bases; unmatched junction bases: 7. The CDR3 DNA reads TGCGCCAGCAGCCCCCTGGGAGGGAGCGAGCAGTACTTC. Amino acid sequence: CASSPLGGSEQYF.

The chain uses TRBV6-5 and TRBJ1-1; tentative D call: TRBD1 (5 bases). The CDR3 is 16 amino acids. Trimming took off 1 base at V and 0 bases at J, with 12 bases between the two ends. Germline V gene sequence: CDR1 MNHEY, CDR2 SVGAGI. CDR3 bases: TGTGCCAGCAGTTACTGGAACCAGGGTATGAACACTGAAGCTTTCTTT. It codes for CASSYWNQGMNTEAFF.

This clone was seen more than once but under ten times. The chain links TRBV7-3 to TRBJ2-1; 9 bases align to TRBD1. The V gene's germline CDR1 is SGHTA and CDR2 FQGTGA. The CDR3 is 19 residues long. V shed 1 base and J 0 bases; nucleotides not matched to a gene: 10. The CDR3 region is CASSLIGTGSSSSYNEQFF. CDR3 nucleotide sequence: TGTGCCAGCAGCTTAATCGGGACAGGGTCCTCGAGCTCCTACAATGAGCAGTTCTTC.

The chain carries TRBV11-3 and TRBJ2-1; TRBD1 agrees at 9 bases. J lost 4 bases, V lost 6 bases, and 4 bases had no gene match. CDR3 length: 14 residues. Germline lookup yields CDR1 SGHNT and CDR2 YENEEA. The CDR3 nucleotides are TGTGCCAGCAGTATACAGGGGGCATACAATGAGCAGTTCTTC. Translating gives CASSIQGAYNEQFF.

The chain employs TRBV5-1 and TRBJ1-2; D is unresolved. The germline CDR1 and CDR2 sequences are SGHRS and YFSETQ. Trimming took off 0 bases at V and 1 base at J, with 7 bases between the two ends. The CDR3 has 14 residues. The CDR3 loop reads CASSLGHINYGYTF. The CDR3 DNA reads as TGCGCCAGCAGCTTGGGACATATTAACTATGGCTACACCTTC.

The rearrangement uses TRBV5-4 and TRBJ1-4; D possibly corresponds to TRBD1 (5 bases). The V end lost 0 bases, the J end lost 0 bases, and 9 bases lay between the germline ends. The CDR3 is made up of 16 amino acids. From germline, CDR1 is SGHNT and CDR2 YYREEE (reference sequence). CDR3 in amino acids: CASSLGQIATNEKLFF. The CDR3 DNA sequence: TGTGCCAGCAGCTTGGGACAGATTGCAACTAATGAAAAACTGTTTTTT.

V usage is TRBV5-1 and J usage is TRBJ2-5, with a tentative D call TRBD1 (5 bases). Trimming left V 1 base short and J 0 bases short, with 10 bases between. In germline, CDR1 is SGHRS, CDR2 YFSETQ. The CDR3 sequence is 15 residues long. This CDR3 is CASSLQGRYQETQYF. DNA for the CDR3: TGCGCCAGCAGCTTGCAGGGCAGGTACCAAGAGACCCAGTACTTC.

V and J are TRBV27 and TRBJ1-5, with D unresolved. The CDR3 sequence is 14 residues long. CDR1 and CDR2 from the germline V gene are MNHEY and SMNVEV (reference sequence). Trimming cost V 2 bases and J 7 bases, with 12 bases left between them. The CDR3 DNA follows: TGTGCCAGCAGTTTACAACTCACGGGGCAGCCCCAGCATTTT. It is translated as CASSLQLTGQPQHF.

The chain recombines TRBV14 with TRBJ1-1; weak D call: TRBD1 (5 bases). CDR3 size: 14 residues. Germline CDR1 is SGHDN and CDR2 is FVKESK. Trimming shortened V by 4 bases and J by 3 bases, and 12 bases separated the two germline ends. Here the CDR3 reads CASSPVGRYTEAFF. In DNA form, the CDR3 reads TGTGCCAGCAGCCCCGTGGGGCGTTACACTGAAGCTTTCTTT.

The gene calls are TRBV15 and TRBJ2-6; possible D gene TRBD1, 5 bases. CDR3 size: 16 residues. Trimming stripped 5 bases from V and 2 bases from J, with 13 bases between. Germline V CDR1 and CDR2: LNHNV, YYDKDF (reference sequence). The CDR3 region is CATSDFDRTGANVLTF. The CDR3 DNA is TGTGCCACCAGCGATTTTGACAGAACTGGGGCCAACGTCCTGACTTTC.

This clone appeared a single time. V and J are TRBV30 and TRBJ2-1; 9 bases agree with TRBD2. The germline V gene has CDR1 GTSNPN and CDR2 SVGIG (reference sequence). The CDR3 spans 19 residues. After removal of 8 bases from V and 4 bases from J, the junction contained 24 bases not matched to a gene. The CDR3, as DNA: TGTGCCCAACGCGGGTCAGGGGGATTTAGCGGGGGCATGTACAATGAGCAGTTCTTC. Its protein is CAQRGSGGFSGGMYNEQFF. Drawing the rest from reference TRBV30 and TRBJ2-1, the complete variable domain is SQTIHQWPATLVQPVGSPLSLECTVEGTSNPNLYWYRQAAGRGLQLLFYSVGIGQISSEVPQNLSASRPQDRQFILSSKKLLLSDSGFYLCAQRGSGGFSGGMYNEQFFGPGTRLTVL.

The CDR3 sequence: CASSETKSQHF. CDR3 DNA: TGTGCCAGCAGTGAAACTAAAAGCCAGCATTTT. The chain couples TRBV2 to TRBJ1-5; D gene uncertain. This CDR3 is 11 amino acids long. Germline V gene lookup returns CDR1 SNHLY and CDR2 FYNNEI. Trimming took off 2 bases at V and 12 bases at J, with 8 bases between the two ends.

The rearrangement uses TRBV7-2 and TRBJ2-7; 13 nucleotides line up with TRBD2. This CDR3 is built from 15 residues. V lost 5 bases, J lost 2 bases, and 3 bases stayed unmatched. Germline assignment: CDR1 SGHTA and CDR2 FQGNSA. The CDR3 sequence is CASSATSGGAYEQYF. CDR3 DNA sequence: TGTGCCAGCAGCGCTACTAGCGGGGGGGCCTACGAGCAGTACTTC.

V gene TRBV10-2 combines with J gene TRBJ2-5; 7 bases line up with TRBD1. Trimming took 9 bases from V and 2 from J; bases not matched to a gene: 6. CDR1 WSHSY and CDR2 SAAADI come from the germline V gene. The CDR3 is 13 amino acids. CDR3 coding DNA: TGCGCCAGAGGGGGCGGCCCTCAAGAGACCCAGTACTTC. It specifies CARGGGPQETQYF.

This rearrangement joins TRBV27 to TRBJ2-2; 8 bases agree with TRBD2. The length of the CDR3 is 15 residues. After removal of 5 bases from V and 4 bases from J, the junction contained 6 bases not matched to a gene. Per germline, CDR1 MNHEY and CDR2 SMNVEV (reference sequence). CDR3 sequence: CASSLTGGLTGELFF. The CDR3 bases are TGTGCCAGCAGTCTAACGGGGGGGCTCACCGGGGAGCTGTTTTTT.

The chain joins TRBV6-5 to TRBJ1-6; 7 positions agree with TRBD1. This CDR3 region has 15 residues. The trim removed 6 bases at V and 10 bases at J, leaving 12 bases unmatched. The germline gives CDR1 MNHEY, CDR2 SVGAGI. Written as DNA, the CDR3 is TGTGCCAGCAGAAATCCCGACAGGGTTCGATCACCCCTCCACTTT. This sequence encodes CASRNPDRVRSPLHF.

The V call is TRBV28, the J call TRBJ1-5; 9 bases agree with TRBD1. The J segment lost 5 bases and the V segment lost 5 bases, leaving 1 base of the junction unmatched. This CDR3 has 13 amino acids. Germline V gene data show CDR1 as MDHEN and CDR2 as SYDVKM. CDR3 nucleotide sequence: TGTGCCAGCAGTACAGGGGGCTATCAGCCCCAGCATTTT. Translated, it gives CASSTGGYQPQHF.

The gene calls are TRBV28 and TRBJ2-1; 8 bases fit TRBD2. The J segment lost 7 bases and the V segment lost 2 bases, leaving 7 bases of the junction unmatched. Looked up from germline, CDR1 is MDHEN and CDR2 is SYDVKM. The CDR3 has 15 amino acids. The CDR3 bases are TGTGCCAGCAGTTTAACGGCGGGAGGAAGAAATGAGCAGTTCTTC. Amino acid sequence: CASSLTAGGRNEQFF. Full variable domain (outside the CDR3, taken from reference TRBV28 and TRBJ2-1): DVKVTQSSRYLVKRTGEKVFLECVQDMDHENMFWYRQDPGLGLRLIYFSYDVKMKEKGDIPEGYSVSREKKERFSLILESASTNQTSMYLCASSLTAGGRNEQFFGPGTRLTVL.

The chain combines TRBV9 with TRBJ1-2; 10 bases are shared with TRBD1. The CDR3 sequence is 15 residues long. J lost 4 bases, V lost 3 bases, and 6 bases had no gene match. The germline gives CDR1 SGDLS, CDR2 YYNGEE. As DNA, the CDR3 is TGTGCCAGCAGCGCCGGGACAGGGGCTTTCTATGGCTACACCTTC. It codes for CASSAGTGAFYGYTF.

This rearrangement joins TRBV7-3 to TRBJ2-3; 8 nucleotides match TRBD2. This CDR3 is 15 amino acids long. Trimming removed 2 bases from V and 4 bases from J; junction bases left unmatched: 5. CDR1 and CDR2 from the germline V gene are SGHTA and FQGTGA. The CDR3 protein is CASSLRGGSADTQYF. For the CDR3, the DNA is TGTGCCAGCAGCTTACGGGGGGGCTCGGCAGATACGCAGTATTTT.